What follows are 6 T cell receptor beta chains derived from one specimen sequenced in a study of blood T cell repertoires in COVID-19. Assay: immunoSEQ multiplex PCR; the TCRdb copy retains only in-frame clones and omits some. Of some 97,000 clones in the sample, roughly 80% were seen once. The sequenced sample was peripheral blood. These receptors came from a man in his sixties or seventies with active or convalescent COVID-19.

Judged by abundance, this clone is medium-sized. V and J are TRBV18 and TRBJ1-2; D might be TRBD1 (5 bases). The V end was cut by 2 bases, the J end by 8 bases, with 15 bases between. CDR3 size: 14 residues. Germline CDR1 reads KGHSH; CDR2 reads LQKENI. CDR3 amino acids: CASSPGAGLLGYTF. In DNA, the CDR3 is TGTGCCAGCTCACCAGGGGCAGGGCTGCTCGGCTACACCTTC. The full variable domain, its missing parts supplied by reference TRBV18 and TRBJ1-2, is NAGVMQNPRHLVRRRGQEARLRCSPMKGHSHVYWYRQLPEEGLKFMVYLQKENIIDESGMPKERFSAEFPKEGPSILRIQQVVRGDSAAYFCASSPGAGLLGYTFGSGTRLTVV.

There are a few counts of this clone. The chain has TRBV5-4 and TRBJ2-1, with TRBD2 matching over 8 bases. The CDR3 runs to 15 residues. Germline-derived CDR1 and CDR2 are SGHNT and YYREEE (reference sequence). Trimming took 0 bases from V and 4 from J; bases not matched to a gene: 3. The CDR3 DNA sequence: TGTGCCAGCAGCTTGGCTAGCGGGCCTTACAATGAGCAGTTCTTC. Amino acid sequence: CASSLASGPYNEQFF. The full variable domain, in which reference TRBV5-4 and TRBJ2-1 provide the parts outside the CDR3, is ETGVTQSPTHLIKTRGQQVTLRCSSQSGHNTVSWYQQALGQGPQFIFQYYREEENGRGNFPPRFSGLQFPNYSSELNVNALELDDSALYLCASSLASGPYNEQFFGPGTRLTVL.

CDR3 in amino acids: CASSEGYREPSYEQYF. The CDR3 nucleotides are TGTGCCAGCAGTGAGGGTTACAGGGAGCCCTCCTACGAGCAGTACTTC. The chain combines TRBV2 with TRBJ2-7; a weak D match, TRBD1 (6 bases). The CDR3 is 16 residues long. CDR1 is SNHLY, CDR2 FYNNEI, per germline. The V end lost 3 bases, the J end lost 0 bases, and 15 bases lay between the germline ends.

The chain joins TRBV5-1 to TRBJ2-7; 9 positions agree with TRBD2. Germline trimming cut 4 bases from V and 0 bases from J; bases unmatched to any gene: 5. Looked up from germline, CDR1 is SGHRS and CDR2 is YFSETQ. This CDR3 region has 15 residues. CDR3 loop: CASSVTSGSSYEQYF. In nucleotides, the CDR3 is TGCGCCAGCAGCGTGACTAGCGGCAGCTCCTACGAGCAGTACTTC.

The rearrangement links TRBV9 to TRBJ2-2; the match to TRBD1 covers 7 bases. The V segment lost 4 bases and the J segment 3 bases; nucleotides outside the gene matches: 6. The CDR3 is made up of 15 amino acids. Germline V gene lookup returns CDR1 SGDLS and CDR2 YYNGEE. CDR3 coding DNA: TGTGCCAGCAGCCCAACAGGGGCTTACACCGGGGAGCTGTTTTTT. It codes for CASSPTGAYTGELFF.

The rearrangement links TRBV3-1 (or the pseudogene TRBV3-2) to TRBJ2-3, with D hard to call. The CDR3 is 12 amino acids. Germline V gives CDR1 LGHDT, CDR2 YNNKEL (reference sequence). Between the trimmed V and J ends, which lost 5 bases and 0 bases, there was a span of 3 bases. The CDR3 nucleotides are TGTGCCAGCAGCTCAAGCACAGATACGCAGTATTTT. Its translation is CASSSSTDTQYF.